This T cell receptor beta chain comes out of a study of cytomegalovirus exposure and HLA in healthy donors (dated by TCRdb to the late 2010s). Background for the entire study: An earlier analysis of 587 of the donors reported around 280 Gb of sequence data and 95 million to 120 million unique TCR beta sequences obtained from around 170 million T cells. In a later genetic analysis, genome-wide SNP genotypes for about three fifths of the roughly 670 donors were used, and that subset was treated as a discovery cohort. On average, roughly 240,000 unique TCR beta nucleotide sequences were sequenced per donor among more than 350 genotyped donors of the cohort, with roughly 18% of those sequences being non-productive. The study used immunosequencing to profile the T cell repertoires of 670 or so subjects and linked those repertoires to cytomegalovirus serostatus. All discovery cohort repertoires had been generated on a single sequencing platform. The number of donors typed differed by locus, with 629-630 for A, B, C, DRB1 and DQB1, about 500 for DQA1, nearly 610 for DPA1, and approximately 470 for DPB1. Along with the approximately 700-subject first cohort, a separate validation cohort of over a hundred different subjects was used. Both class I and class II loci were covered by HLA typing, at four-digit resolution. Roughly 300 gigabases of sequencing data and 70 million to 100 million unique TCR sequences made up an early release that covered approximately 650 HLA-typed donors. The study aimed to test whether signatures of past pathogen exposure could be identified by cataloging public T cell receptors. A later analysis re-analyzed previously published TCR beta repertoires from 666 donors and added high-resolution HLA genotyping to study TCR occurrence patterns. Donor age, sex, ethnicity and CMV serostatus were compiled together with the repertoire data. The genetic ancestry cluster associated with self-reported Caucasian donors included over 65% of the 300 to 400 genotyped donors. To predict cytomegalovirus infection status, the study brought together high-throughput TCR immunosequencing, statistical association of individual TCRs with disease status, and machine learning. An earlier analysis of 500 to 650 of the donors applied high-throughput TCR beta sequencing to assess whether each TCR beta V gene segment acted as functional or pseudogenic. Because of strong linkage in the cohort, roughly five DR-DQ haplotypes were treated as single units for association and clustering. Rather than using new phenotypic data, the later analysis identified candidate immune exposures from TCR beta sequences and from how often those sequences occurred across donors. Overall results and qualifications from the work: When HLA alleles, especially DR and DQ, strongly co-occurred, attributing TCR associations to individual alleles was difficult. It was suggested by the authors that the approach could potentially be generalized to other disease states and immunological phenotypes. This cohort had only TCR beta chains sequenced, and the lack of alpha or paired-chain data limited which features could be detected. Because counts were too low, more than 15 rarely observed V segments, including chromosome 9 orphons, were excluded from the earlier analysis of several hundred of the donors. In a later analysis, several top co-occurrence clusters were reported to appear linked to parvovirus B19, influenza, CMV and Epstein-Barr virus. In a later analysis, most CMV-associated TCR beta chains were found to appear HLA-restricted, with HLA associations seemingly driven largely by CMV exposure. Because the 87-base-pair reads could not distinguish some IMGT-functional V segments, including TRBV6-2 and TRBV6-3, those segments were excluded. An earlier analysis of several hundred of the donors showed that most TCR beta V segments appeared in productive rearrangements either about 87% or about 30% of the time, which broadly matched IMGT annotations. In a later genetic analysis, fewer N-insertions in productive TCRs were reported among donors in an Asian-associated ancestry cluster than the roughly 700-donor mean. A cluster of highly shared sequence variants was judged likely to represent a technical artifact of the sequencing pipeline. In a later analysis, HLA-associated TCR beta chains showed more clonal expansion and lower generation probabilities than non-associated chains that were equally common. In a later analysis, TCR association rates were found to vary across HLA loci, with the most associated TCRs seen for DRB1 alleles and the fewest for HLA-C alleles. Linkage disequilibrium might explain the correlated functional status among segregating V segments, but an unknown experimental factor could not be excluded. Presence/absence analyses assumed roughly uniform sequencing depth across donors, an assumption that may not hold. Most TCR sequences were seen in very few donors, while some public TCRs were found in many individuals. A few of the identified cytomegalovirus-associated TCR beta chains were confirmed in vitro to be specific for cytomegalovirus antigens. In both the original and validation cohorts, the classifier was reported to diagnose cytomegalovirus status with high specificity and sensitivity. The only immune exposure information available for the cohort was CMV serostatus. In the study, about 150 TCR beta chains were listed as associated with cytomegalovirus. HLA typing was unavailable for some donors at each locus, so association tests used only the typed subset. A further reported finding was that TCR beta sequences accurately predicted the HLA-A and HLA-B alleles for most subjects in the first cohort. Specific HLA alleles were associated with more than 15,000 TCR beta sequences at a false discovery rate of 0.05 in a later analysis. In a later genetic analysis, a missense DCLRE1C variant was associated with V-gene and J-gene trimming of TCR beta chains, and the association was replicated in an independent cohort.

The CDR3 contains 12 residues, cysteine and phenylalanine counted. Left in the record is the CDR3 DNA by itself, 36 bases read in frame from the first base. Clipping removes 5 bases from V and 7 bases from J, with 2 as the unmatched junction base count. CDR1 and CDR2 (SEHNR, FQNEAQ) derive from the germline V gene (reference sequence). Library prep was done by the immunoSEQ multiplex PCR assay. The multiplex PCR relied on a mix of 60 forward primers for TCR Vbeta segments and 13 reverse primers for TCR Jbeta segments. The CDR3 region of rearranged TCR beta genes was amplified from genomic DNA with a multiplex PCR assay. On the Illumina HiSeq System, the amplified TCR beta libraries were sequenced as 87-base-pair reads. Concerning the study's data processing: A later analysis tallied approximately 87 million unique TCR beta chains across the 600 to 700 repertoires, and some 10 million of those chains were shared by two or more donors. Raw reads were error-corrected and collapsed into unique sequences with a nearest-neighbor algorithm that merged closely related sequences to remove PCR and sequencing errors. CDR3 sequences were aligned to IMGT reference sequences to assign V, D and J gene segments. Each retained sequence needed at least a six-nucleotide match to both a V gene segment and a J gene segment. A rearrangement was called productive if the CDR3 had no stop codons and remained in frame with V and J, and every other rearrangement was called non-productive. Following IMGT convention, CDR3 was defined as the stretch from the second conserved V-encoded cysteine to the conserved J-encoded phenylalanine. In an earlier analysis of just under 600 of the donors, sequences lacking an unambiguous match to a single V gene segment were excluded. In an earlier analysis of some 590 of the donors, a V segment was called functional when productive rearrangements were above 56.7%, and segregating when the standard deviation between donors exceeded 5%. A statistical classification framework was developed to diagnose cytomegalovirus status using the catalog of TCR beta chain sequences. V and J gene assignment, in a later analysis, came from comparing TCR nucleotide sequences with IMGT/GENE-DB human TR gene sequences. The TCRdist pipeline was used in a later analysis to assign CDR3 sequences and most-parsimonious VDJ recombination scenarios. In a later analysis, each TCR beta chain was defined by its CDR3 amino acid sequence together with its V-gene family, and reads lacking a unique V-gene family were excluded. A later analysis removed over 500 highly shared, low-generation-probability nucleotide sequences to deal with suspected cross-contamination and a sequencing artifact. A later analysis calculated a clonal expansion index for each public chain from normalized within-repertoire ranks of inferred template counts. In a later analysis, generation probabilities were computed using a VDJ recombination model fitted to out-of-frame rearrangements, and the results were checked against IGoR. In a later analysis, hypergeometric tests were used to score TCR-TCR, TCR-HLA and TCR-CMV co-occurrence, with a repertoire-size bias correction applied to TCR pairs. To estimate false discovery rates, a later analysis permuted the HLA or CMV assignments 20 times. A later analysis grouped co-occurring TCRs with DBSCAN, adding TCRdist sequence similarity when clustering within HLA-allele-positive subsets. Repertoires with fewer than 30,000 or more than 120,000 public chains were left out of co-occurrence clustering, as were a handful of repertoires with anomalous nucleotide sharing. TCRdb provides this immuneACCESS table in a form limited to in-frame rearrangements. Some clones are lacking; in checked studies, under half of them reflect an unresolved V gene, and why the rest are absent is not known. V and J calls and clone size are given by that table; D and trimming were obtained from the DNA. In all, the sample holds around 190,000 clones, and roughly 80% of those were seen once. The ten largest clones represent 1.6% of the sample.

Worth noting for this clone: The target of this receptor is not known. No quality values exist for individual bases; no much larger clone is one base distant.

The cohort consisted of some 730 healthy bone marrow donors. All cohort members were sampled while nominally healthy, although unrecorded immune exposures were likely present. The donor was CMV seronegative and belonged to the group of over 350 seronegative cohort members. A peripheral blood sample was collected from each donor, and TCR beta sequencing was performed on peripheral blood mononuclear cells. The Qiagen DNeasy Blood Extraction Kit was used to extract genomic DNA from the blood cell samples. The sample comprised PBMCs. The rearranged segments are TRBV7-9 and TRBJ2-1; the central 7 bases match TRBD1. This receptor was taken from a woman between 50 and 59 years old in good health and CMV-seronegative. CDR3 loop: CASSVQGNEQFF. The DNA sequence is as follows: TGTGCCAGCAGCGTACAGGGGAATGAGCAGTTCTTC.